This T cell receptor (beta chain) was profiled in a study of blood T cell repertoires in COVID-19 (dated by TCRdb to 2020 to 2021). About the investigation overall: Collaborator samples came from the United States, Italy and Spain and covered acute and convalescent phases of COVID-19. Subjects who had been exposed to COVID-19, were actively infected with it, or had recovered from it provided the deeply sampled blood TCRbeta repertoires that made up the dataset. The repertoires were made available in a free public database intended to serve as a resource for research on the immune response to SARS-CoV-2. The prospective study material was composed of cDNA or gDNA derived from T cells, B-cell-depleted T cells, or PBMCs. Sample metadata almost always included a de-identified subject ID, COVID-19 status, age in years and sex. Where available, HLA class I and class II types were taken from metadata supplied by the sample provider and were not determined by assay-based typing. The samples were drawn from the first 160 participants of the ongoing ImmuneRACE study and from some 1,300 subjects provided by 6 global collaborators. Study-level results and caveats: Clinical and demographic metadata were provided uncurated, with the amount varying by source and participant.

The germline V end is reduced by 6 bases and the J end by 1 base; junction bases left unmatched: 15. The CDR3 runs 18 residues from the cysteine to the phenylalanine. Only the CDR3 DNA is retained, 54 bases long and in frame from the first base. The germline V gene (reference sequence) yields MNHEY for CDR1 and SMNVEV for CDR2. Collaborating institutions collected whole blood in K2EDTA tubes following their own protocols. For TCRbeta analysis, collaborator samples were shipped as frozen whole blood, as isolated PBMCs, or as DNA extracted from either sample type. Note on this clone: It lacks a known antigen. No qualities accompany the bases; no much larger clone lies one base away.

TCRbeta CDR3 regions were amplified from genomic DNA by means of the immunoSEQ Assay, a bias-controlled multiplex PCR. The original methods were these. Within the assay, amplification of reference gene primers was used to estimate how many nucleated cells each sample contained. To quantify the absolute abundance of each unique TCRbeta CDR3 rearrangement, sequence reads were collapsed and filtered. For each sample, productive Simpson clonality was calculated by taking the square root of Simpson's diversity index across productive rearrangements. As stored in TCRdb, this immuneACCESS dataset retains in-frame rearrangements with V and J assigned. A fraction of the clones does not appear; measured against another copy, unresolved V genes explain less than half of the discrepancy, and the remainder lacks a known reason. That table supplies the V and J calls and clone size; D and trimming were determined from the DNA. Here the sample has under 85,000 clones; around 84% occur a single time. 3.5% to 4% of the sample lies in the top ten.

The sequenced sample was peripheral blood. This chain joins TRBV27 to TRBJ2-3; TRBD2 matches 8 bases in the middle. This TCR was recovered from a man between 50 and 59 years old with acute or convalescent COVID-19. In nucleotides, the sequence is TGTGCCAGCAGGGCGTCACTGAAGCGGGAGAGGGGCACAGATACGCAGTATTTT. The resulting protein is CASRASLKRERGTDTQYF.